Listed below are T cell receptor beta chains from one sample, sequenced in a study of siplizumab effects on memory and regulatory T cells. Method: immunoSEQ multiplex PCR; TCRdb's copy keeps in-frame clones and lacks some. The sample consists of 95,000 to 110,000 clones, about 93% of them appearing once. Specimen: Tregs sorted from blood. The receptors here all came from a human donor in good health. The CDR3 runs from the conserved cysteine through the conserved F or W. A D gene is named only where the DNA matches it firmly. Rows give clone size only sometimes, using once, few, many, or a class for an expanded clone.

len	d_gene	v_gene	j_gene	abundance	CDR3nt	CDR3aa
14	TRBD2	TRBV5-1	TRBJ2-1	-	TGCGCCAGCAGCTTGAGAGCGGGAGACAATGAGCAGTTCTTC	CASSLRAGDNEQFF
14	-	TRBV2	TRBJ1-2	-	TGTGCCAGCAGTCCCAGGACAGCCGTCTATGGCTACACCTTC	CASSPRTAVYGYTF
17	TRBD2	TRBV13	TRBJ2-3	-	TGTGCCAGCAGCTTCTACCGAGCGGGAGCTGGCACAGATACGCAGTATTTT	CASSFYRAGAGTDTQYF
13	-	TRBV6-1	TRBJ2-5	once	TGTGCCAGCAGCCTTCGGGGGCCGGAGACCCAGTACTTC	CASSLRGPETQYF
13	-	TRBV5-1	TRBJ2-2	-	TGCGCCAGCAGCTTGGACGGTACCGGGGAGCTGTTTTTT	CASSLDGTGELFF
20	-	TRBV27	TRBJ1-6	-	TGTGCCAGCAGTTTAGTAGGGCTGAACCGGGCCTCCTCCTATAATTCACCCCTCCACTTT	CASSLVGLNRASSYNSPLHF
15	TRBD1	TRBV29-1	TRBJ1-1	few	TGCAGCGCTGGACAGGGGGCGAGGAGGAACACTGAAGCTTTCTTT	CSAGQGARRNTEAFF
14	-	TRBV5-4	TRBJ1-1	-	TGTGCCAGCAGCTTGGAGCAGATGAACACTGAAGCTTTCTTT	CASSLEQMNTEAFF
13	-	TRBV25-1	TRBJ1-1	-	TGTGCCAGCAGTGATCCAGTGAACACTGAAGCTTTCTTT	CASSDPVNTEAFF
15	-	TRBV6-5	TRBJ1-5	-	TGTGCCAGCAGTTACTCGAGGGGGAGCAATCAGCCCCAGCATTTT	CASSYSRGSNQPQHF
16	TRBD1	TRBV7-9	TRBJ1-5	-	TGTGCCAGCAGCTTAGGACAGGGGCCCAGCAATCAGCCCCAGCATTTT	CASSLGQGPSNQPQHF
12	-	TRBV10-1	TRBJ2-7	-	TGCGCCAGCAGCCCGGACAACTACGAGCAGTACTTC	CASSPDNYEQYF
15	-	TRBV19	TRBJ1-6	-	TGTGCCAGTAGTCAAGGGGTGGGTAATAATTCACCCCTCCACTTT	CASSQGVGNNSPLHF
14	TRBD1	TRBV30	TRBJ1-3	-	TGTGCCTGGAGTTACGCGACAGGGAAATACACCATATATTTT	CAWSYATGKYTIYF
15	-	TRBV5-1	TRBJ2-7	-	TGCGCCAGCAGCTTGGACGGGACGGTTGGGATCGAGCAGTACTTC	CASSLDGTVGIEQYF
15	-	TRBV10-3	TRBJ2-7	-	TGTGCCATCAGTGAGTCGAAAGTCCGTGACTACGAGCAGTATTTC	CAISESKVRDYEQYF
13	-	TRBV6-1	TRBJ1-4	-	TGTGCCAGCAGCCCTGGACGTAATGAAAAACTGTTTTTT	CASSPGRNEKLFF
16	-	TRBV6-5	TRBJ1-6	-	TGTGCCAGCAGTTACTCTCTCCTGAGCGGGAATTCACCCCTCCACTTT	CASSYSLLSGNSPLHF
12	-	TRBV15	TRBJ1-6	-	TGTGCCACCAGCAGGTCAGATTCACCCCTCCACTTT	CATSRSDSPLHF
15	TRBD1	TRBV6-6	TRBJ2-4	-	TGTGCCAGCAGTCCACCCCGGACAGGGGGCAACATTCAGTACTTC	CASSPPRTGGNIQYF
12	-	TRBV30	TRBJ2-7	-	TGTGCCTGGAGTTTTGCTGCGGGTCCCTGCCTCTTC	CAWSFAAGPCLF
13	-	TRBV30	TRBJ1-1	few	TGTGCCTGGAGTGTACAGGAGAACACTGAAGCTTTCTTT	CAWSVQENTEAFF
14	-	TRBV4-1	TRBJ1-1	few	TGCGCCAGCAGCCAAGATGTGGCCCGCCTTGAAGCTTTCTTT	CASSQDVARLEAFF
11	-	TRBV19	TRBJ1-2	-	TGTGCCAGTAGCCTGCGGAGTGGCTACACCTTC	CASSLRSGYTF
14	TRBD2	TRBV27	TRBJ2-3	-	TGTGCCAGCCGTAGCGGGCTCCTCACAGATACGCAGTATTTT	CASRSGLLTDTQYF
14	TRBD1	TRBV18	TRBJ1-1	-	TGTGCCAGCTCACCCAACACCGACAGGGTGCGGGCTTTCTTT	CASSPNTDRVRAFF
15	TRBD1	TRBV2	TRBJ1-1	once	TGTGCCAGCAGTCGCCCAGGACAGGGGAAAACTGAAGCTTTCTTT	CASSRPGQGKTEAFF
17	-	TRBV27	TRBJ1-6	-	TGTGCCAGCAGTTTTTTTCCCGCAGTCGATTATAATTCACCCCTCCACTTT	CASSFFPAVDYNSPLHF